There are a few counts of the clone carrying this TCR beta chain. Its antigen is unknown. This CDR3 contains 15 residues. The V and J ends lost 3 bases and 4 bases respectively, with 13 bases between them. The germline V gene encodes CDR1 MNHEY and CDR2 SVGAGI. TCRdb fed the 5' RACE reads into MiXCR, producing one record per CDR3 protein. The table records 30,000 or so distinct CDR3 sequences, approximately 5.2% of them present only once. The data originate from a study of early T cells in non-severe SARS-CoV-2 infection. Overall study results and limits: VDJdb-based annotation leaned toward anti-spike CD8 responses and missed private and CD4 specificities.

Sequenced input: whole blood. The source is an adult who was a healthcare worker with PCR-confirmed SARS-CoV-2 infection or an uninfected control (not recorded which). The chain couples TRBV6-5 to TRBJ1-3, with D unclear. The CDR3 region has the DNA TGTGCCAGCAGTTATGACGGTGGCCTAGGAAACACCATATATTTT. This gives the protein CASSYDGGLGNTIYF.